The 17 T cell receptor beta chains below were found in one sample sequenced in a study of shared clonotypes between healthy human individuals. Using immunoSEQ multiplex PCR, the repertoire was profiled, and TCRdb retains in-frame clones only, with some absent. The table has under 200,000 clones, 80% to 95% seen once. Sequencing was carried out using naive CD4+ T cells sorted from blood. The subset: CD45RA+ positively selected. All receptors come from a young woman in good health.

The rearrangement joins TRBV6-5 to TRBJ1-6; D is uncertain. This CDR3 region has 15 residues. V lost 0 bases to trimming and J lost 12 bases, with 15 bases between them. Germline CDR1 MNHEY, CDR2 SVGAGI. The CDR3 spells CASSYSAPQDGPLHF. The CDR3 DNA follows: TGTGCCAGCAGTTACTCCGCTCCACAAGATGGACCCCTCCACTTT.

This chain connects TRBV6-5 to TRBJ2-7; D uncertain. Germline lookup yields CDR1 MNHEY and CDR2 SVGAGI. V lost 2 bases and J lost 4, with 15 bases in between. The CDR3 is made up of 15 amino acids. Here the CDR3 reads CASSYRKGSVYEQYF. The CDR3, as DNA: TGTGCCAGCAGTTACCGAAAGGGAAGCGTATACGAGCAGTACTTC.

The chain has TRBV28 and TRBJ1-5; TRBD1 agrees at 9 bases. CDR1 and CDR2 (germline): MDHEN, SYDVKM. The CDR3 is 13 amino acids. Trimming cost V 6 bases and J 7 bases; bases outside gene matches: 4. The CDR3 coding sequence is TGTGCCAGCAGGGGGACAGGGAAACAGCCCCAGCATTTT. This encodes CASRGTGKQPQHF.

The chain joins TRBV18 to TRBJ1-4; unclear D gene. This CDR3 has 12 residues. Germline CDR1 and CDR2: KGHSH and LQKENI. CDR3 amino acids: CASGSTNEKLFF. CDR3 sequence (DNA): TGTGCATCGGGCAGCACTAATGAAAAACTGTTTTTT. The full variable domain, rest sourced from reference TRBV18 and TRBJ1-4, is NAGVMQNPRHLVRRRGQEARLRCSPMKGHSHVYWYRQLPEEGLKFMVYLQKENIIDESGMPKERFSAEFPKEGPSILRIQQVVRGDSAAYFCASGSTNEKLFFGSGTQLSVL.

This sequence joins TRBV9 and TRBJ1-2; no reliable D call. Looked up from germline, CDR1 is SGDLS and CDR2 is YYNGEE. The CDR3 totals 14 residues. V was cut by 4 bases and J by 5 bases, with 15 bases left in between. The CDR3 coding sequence is TGTGCCAGCAGCCCGAGACATGGATCATATGGCTACACCTTC. Translating it yields CASSPRHGSYGYTF.

The gene calls are TRBV10-2 and TRBJ2-7; the match to TRBD1 covers 10 bases. V shed 3 bases, J shed 2 bases, and the junction held 7 bases outside the gene matches. Germline V gene lookup returns CDR1 WSHSY and CDR2 SAAADI. The CDR3 length is 16 residues. CDR3 region: CASSEGAGTGAYEQYF. CDR3 DNA sequence: TGCGCCAGCAGTGAAGGGGCCGGGACAGGGGCCTACGAGCAGTACTTC.

J is TRBJ2-7 and V is TRBV7-4; possibly TRBD1 for D (6 bases). The V gene's germline CDR1 is SGHVT and CDR2 SQSDAQ. V lost 4 bases and J lost 6, with 13 bases in between. This CDR3 region has 13 residues. The CDR3 protein is CASSSGQRLEQYF. The CDR3 DNA is TGTGCCAGCAGCTCCGGACAGCGACTCGAGCAGTACTTC.

J is TRBJ2-2 and V is TRBV18; perhaps D is TRBD1 or TRBD2 (5 bases each). Per germline, CDR1 KGHSH and CDR2 LQKENI. V shed 3 bases and J shed 1 base, with 6 bases lying between them. This CDR3 contains 14 residues. The CDR3 loop reads CASSPGRNTGELFF. The CDR3 DNA sequence: TGTGCCAGCTCACCGGGACGGAACACCGGGGAGCTGTTTTTT.

This clone was observed a single time. The chain couples TRBV6-1 to TRBJ1-5; weak D call: TRBD1 (6 bases). The CDR3 length is 15 residues. The ends were cut back, 3 bases at V and 3 bases at J, with 12 bases in the middle. The germline V gene encodes CDR1 MNHNS and CDR2 SASEGT. DNA of the CDR3: TGTGCCAGCAGTGAGACAGGAGGAGTCAATCAGCCCCAGCATTTT. It is translated as CASSETGGVNQPQHF.

V is TRBV18 and J is TRBJ2-1, with 14 bases lining up with TRBD2. With V trimmed by 3 bases and J by 6 bases, 10 bases remained unmatched. Looked up from germline, CDR1 is KGHSH and CDR2 is LQKENI. This CDR3 has 18 amino acids. The CDR3 DNA sequence: TGTGCCAGCTCACCGCGTCCCGGGACTAGCGGGAGACCCAATGAGCAGTTCTTC. Translation: CASSPRPGTSGRPNEQFF.

This chain links TRBV28 with TRBJ2-5; TRBD2 might be the D (6 bases). Looked up from germline, CDR1 is MDHEN and CDR2 is SYDVKM. This CDR3 spans 9 amino acids. V was pared by 8 bases and J by 11 bases, with 9 bases between. CDR3 sequence (DNA): TGTGCCAGCGGCGGGGAGCAGTACTTC. It encodes CASGGEQYF. Full variable domain (missing parts from reference TRBV28 and TRBJ2-5): DVKVTQSSRYLVKRTGEKVFLECVQDMDHENMFWYRQDPGLGLRLIYFSYDVKMKEKGDIPEGYSVSREKKERFSLILESASTNQTSMYLCASGGEQYFGPGTRLLVL.

The V call is TRBV19, the J call TRBJ1-4, with D unclear. Trimming stripped 3 bases from V and 0 bases from J, with 5 bases between. The germline V gene has CDR1 LNHDA and CDR2 SQIVND (reference sequence). The CDR3 is made up of 14 amino acids. The CDR3 sequence is CASSIPPTNEKLFF. CDR3 nucleotide sequence: TGTGCCAGTAGTATCCCTCCAACTAATGAAAAACTGTTTTTT.

This rearrangement joins TRBV19 to TRBJ2-2; the match to TRBD2 covers 8 bases. The CDR3 runs to 17 residues. V shed 3 bases, J shed 1 base, and the junction held 7 bases outside the gene matches. CDR1 and CDR2 (germline): LNHDA, SQIVND (reference sequence). CDR3 residues: CASSIRSAGGNTGELFF. The CDR3 DNA reads as TGTGCCAGTAGTATCAGGTCGGCGGGAGGGAACACCGGGGAGCTGTTTTTT.

This clone was detected only once. V gene TRBV2 combines with J gene TRBJ2-5, with D possibly TRBD1 on 6 matching bases. Germline assignment: CDR1 SNHLY and CDR2 FYNNEI. CDR3 length: 15 residues. V gave up 2 bases and J gave up 5 bases, with 15 bases separating them. The CDR3 DNA reads as TGTGCCAGCAGTGAACTGCAGGGGTTGAGGGAGACCCAGTACTTC. Encoded protein: CASSELQGLRETQYF.

The chain carries TRBV18 and TRBJ2-5; weak D call: TRBD1 (6 bases). CDR1 KGHSH and CDR2 LQKENI come from the germline V gene. Trimming shortened V by 3 bases and J by 2 bases, and 13 bases separated the two germline ends. The CDR3 sequence is 15 residues long. CDR3 in DNA: TGTGCCAGCTCACCCAATTGGGGGCGTCAAGAGACCCAGTACTTC. It encodes CASSPNWGRQETQYF.

This rearrangement joins TRBV5-4 to TRBJ1-3, with D possibly being TRBD1 (6 bases). Trimming stripped 2 bases from V and 5 bases from J, with 14 bases between. The length of the CDR3 is 15 residues. CDR1 and CDR2 (germline): SGHNT, YYREEE (reference sequence). The chain's CDR3 is CASSFRQTGRNTIYF. The CDR3 nucleotides read TGTGCCAGCAGCTTCCGTCAGACAGGTCGAAACACCATATATTTT. The full variable domain, completed using reference TRBV5-4 and TRBJ1-3, is ETGVTQSPTHLIKTRGQQVTLRCSSQSGHNTVSWYQQALGQGPQFIFQYYREEENGRGNFPPRFSGLQFPNYSSELNVNALELDDSALYLCASSFRQTGRNTIYFGEGSWLTVV.

The chain recombines TRBV28 with TRBJ2-7, with 13 nucleotides matching TRBD2. The CDR3 spans 18 residues. Germline trimming cut 2 bases from V and 4 bases from J; bases unmatched to any gene: 11. Per the germline V gene, CDR1 is MDHEN and CDR2 is SYDVKM. CDR3 protein: CASSLGGLAGVAWYEQYF. The CDR3 bases are TGTGCCAGCAGTTTAGGCGGACTAGCGGGAGTCGCGTGGTACGAGCAGTACTTC.